This T cell receptor (beta chain) was observed in a study of blood T cell repertoires in COVID-19. The method was immunoSEQ multiplex PCR; TCRdb's version includes in-frame clones alone and lacks a portion of them. The sample contains 150,000 to 200,000 clones, around nine tenths of which appear only once. Looked up from germline, CDR1 is MNHEY and CDR2 is SMNVEV (reference sequence). The CDR3 has 14 amino acids. V lost 9 bases and J lost 0, with 15 bases in between. This TCR was sampled from a man in his 70s with acute or convalescent COVID-19. J is TRBJ2-7 and V is TRBV27; D is perhaps TRBD2 (5 bases). The sample comprised peripheral blood. DNA of the CDR3: TGTGCCAGTACTCTAGCTACTGTCTCCTACGAGCAGTACTTC. It is translated as CASTLATVSYEQYF.